This is a list of T cell receptor beta chains from one sample in a study of CD8 T cells in ankylosing spondylitis. TCRdb passed the 5' RACE reads through MiXCR, listing each CDR3 protein once. Of 200,000 to 250,000 distinct CDR3 sequences in the sample, under 12% were seen once. The sequencing input was blood, either unsorted or a sorted T cell fraction (not recorded which). These receptors all come from a male donor with ankylosing spondylitis or in good health (not recorded which). CDR3s include the opening cysteine and the closing phenylalanine or tryptophan. A D gene is named only where the DNA matches it firmly. Clone size is stated in some rows and not others, as once, few, many or a class when expanded.

j_call clone_size v_call d_call cdr3_length cdr3_aa cdr3_nt
TRBJ2-7 few TRBV19 TRBD1 15 CASSISGTGVYEQYF TGTGCCAGTAGTATTTCCGGGACAGGCGTCTACGAGCAGTACTTC
TRBJ2-5 few TRBV5-1 . 14 CASSFEGTKETQYF TGCGCCAGCAGCTTCGAGGGGACAAAAGAGACCCAGTACTTC
TRBJ1-6 many TRBV6-4 TRBD1 14 CASSPQGGPSPLHF TGTGCCAGCAGCCCACAGGGGGGCCCGTCGCCCCTCCACTTT
TRBJ2-1 few TRBV7-9 TRBD2 16 CASSSPGGGIHNEQFF TGTGCCAGCAGCTCGCCTGGCGGGGGGATCCACAATGAGCAGTTCTTC
TRBJ1-2 many TRBV6-6 . 12 CAGRDSNYGYTF TGTGCCGGGAGGGACTCGAACTATGGCTACACCTTC
TRBJ2-7 many TRBV12-3/TRBV12-4 . 12 CASSNIVHEQYF TGTGCCAGCAGTAATATCGTTCACGAGCAGTACTTC
TRBJ2-7 many TRBV7-3 TRBD1 12 CASSYGTAEQYF TGTGCCAGCAGCTACGGGACAGCCGAGCAGTACTTC
TRBJ2-1 many TRBV4-2 TRBD2 16 CASSQSSGGVYNEQFF TGTGCCAGCAGCCAATCTAGCGGGGGGGTCTACAATGAGCAGTTCTTC
TRBJ2-7 many TRBV12-3/TRBV12-4 . 12 CASIGPGDEQYF TGTGCCAGCATTGGCCCCGGGGACGAGCAGTACTTC
TRBJ2-5 many TRBV5-1 . 14 CASSLLLDGETQYF TGCGCCAGCAGCTTGCTACTGGACGGAGAGACCCAGTACTTC
TRBJ1-1 once TRBV7-8 . 14 CASSLTVMNTEAFF TGTGCCAGCAGCTTAACAGTGATGAACACTGAAGCTTTCTTT
TRBJ1-6 many TRBV4-2 TRBD1 16 CASSQGMGQGALPLHF TGTGCCAGCAGCCAGGGTATGGGACAGGGGGCCCTTCCCCTCCACTTT
TRBJ2-5 many TRBV3-1 TRBD2 16 CASSQSGGNYEETQYF TGTGCCAGCAGCCAGAGCGGGGGGAACTACGAAGAGACCCAGTACTTC
TRBJ1-2 few TRBV12-3/TRBV12-4 . 14 CASNLGVGLSGYTF TGTGCCAGCAACCTTGGTGTAGGCCTAAGCGGCTACACCTTC
TRBJ2-5 many TRBV10-2 TRBD2 16 CASSESLAGRQETQYF TGCGCCAGCAGTGAGTCCCTAGCGGGGCGTCAAGAGACCCAGTACTTC
TRBJ1-3 . TRBV12-3/TRBV12-4 TRBD1 15 CASRATGGKGNTIYF TGTGCCAGCAGAGCGACAGGGGGCAAAGGAAACACCATATATTTT
TRBJ2-1 few TRBV7-3 . 16 CASSLRAGLGGNEQFF TGTGCCAGCAGCTTAAGGGCAGGACTGGGGGGAAATGAGCAGTTCTTC
TRBJ1-2 many TRBV11-2 TRBD1 15 CASSLGQGESYGYTF TGTGCCAGCAGCTTGGGACAGGGGGAAAGCTATGGCTACACCTTC
TRBJ1-6 many TRBV12-3/TRBV12-4 . 15 CASPRGAGRGSPLHF TGTGCCAGCCCCCGGGGGGCAGGGAGGGGATCACCCCTCCACTTT
TRBJ2-2 many TRBV5-1 . 12 CATVQDTGELFF TGCGCCACGGTCCAGGACACCGGGGAGCTGTTTTTT
TRBJ2-3 few TRBV3-1 . 14 CASSQRITGDTQYF TGTGCCAGCAGCCAAAGAATCACAGGGGATACGCAGTATTTT
TRBJ2-7 many TRBV5-1 TRBD1 14 CASSPPDRGYEQYF TGCGCCAGCAGCCCCCCGGACAGGGGGTACGAGCAGTACTTC
TRBJ2-7 . TRBV5-6 . 18 CASSLESRIPPSSYEQYF TGTGCCAGCAGCTTGGAGTCTCGGATCCCCCCCAGCTCCTACGAGCAGTACTTC
TRBJ2-2 many TRBV24-1 . 13 CATRGLSAGELFF TGTGCCACTCGGGGATTATCCGCTGGGGAGCTGTTTTTT
TRBJ1-2 . TRBV5-1 . 15 CASSLVAGASHGYTF TGCGCCAGCAGCTTGGTGGCAGGGGCGAGTCATGGCTACACCTTC
TRBJ1-1 . TRBV5-1 TRBD1 14 CASSWTGMNTEAFF TGCGCCAGCAGCTGGACAGGGATGAACACTGAAGCTTTCTTT
TRBJ2-2 . TRBV5-1 TRBD1 16 CASSPRTGGNTGELFF TGCGCCAGCAGCCCCCGGACAGGGGGCAACACCGGGGAGCTGTTTTTT
TRBJ2-1 . TRBV10-3 . 11 CASQGSGEQFF TGTGCCTCCCAGGGAAGCGGTGAGCAGTTCTTC
TRBJ2-5 few TRBV29-1 TRBD1 14 CSVLGTGESETQYF TGCAGCGTCTTAGGGACAGGGGAGTCGGAGACCCAGTACTTC
TRBJ1-2 few TRBV6-1 . 13 CASSPGNSNGYTF TGTGCCAGCAGCCCAGGGAACAGCAATGGCTACACCTTC
TRBJ2-5 many TRBV2 . 11 CASTGEETQYF TGTGCCAGCACAGGGGAAGAGACCCAGTACTTC
TRBJ2-7 . TRBV27 . 12 CASSFRGPEQYF TGTGCCAGCAGTTTTCGAGGGCCCGAGCAGTACTTC
TRBJ2-7 many TRBV9 TRBD1 17 CASSVGKGASNSYEQYF TGTGCCAGCAGCGTAGGAAAGGGGGCCAGTAACTCCTACGAGCAGTACTTC
TRBJ2-7 few TRBV5-1 . 14 CASSPGPRTYEQYF TGCGCCAGCAGCCCGGGACCCCGTACCTACGAGCAGTACTTC
TRBJ2-5 . TRBV5-1 TRBD1 14 CASSFQGVQETQYF TGCGCCAGCAGCTTTCAGGGGGTTCAAGAGACCCAGTACTTC
TRBJ1-1 . TRBV24-1 TRBD1 15 CATSDSGGCSAEAFF TGTGCCACCAGTGATTCAGGGGGGTGTTCCGCTGAAGCTTTCTTT
TRBJ2-7 many TRBV7-9 TRBD1 15 CASSLRQGGTYEQYF TGTGCCAGCAGCTTACGACAGGGGGGGACCTACGAGCAGTACTTC
TRBJ1-5 many TRBV6-1 TRBD1 14 CASRPTGGNQPQHF TGTGCCAGCAGACCGACAGGGGGCAATCAGCCCCAGCATTTT
TRBJ1-2 . TRBV5-6 . 16 CASSLEDGRGNYGYTF TGTGCCAGCAGCTTGGAAGACGGTAGGGGTAACTATGGCTACACCTTC
TRBJ2-3 many TRBV5-1 . 15 CASSLEDSRWDTQYF TGCGCCAGCAGCTTGGAGGACAGCCGGTGGGATACGCAGTATTTT
TRBJ1-5 few TRBV12-3/TRBV12-4 TRBD1 14 CASRFGQGNQPQHF TGTGCCAGCAGGTTCGGACAGGGGAATCAGCCCCAGCATTTT
TRBJ1-2 . TRBV7-2 . 12 CASSSTNYGYTF TGTGCCAGCAGCTCCACTAACTATGGCTACACCTTC
TRBJ1-1 . TRBV4-2 . 13 CASSQQVDTEAFF TGTGCCAGCAGCCAACAGGTGGACACTGAAGCTTTCTTT
TRBJ2-7 few TRBV9 . 14 CASSVDSVPYEQYF TGTGCCAGCAGCGTAGATTCGGTCCCCTACGAGCAGTACTTC
TRBJ2-2 many TRBV20-1 . 14 CSARGRDRTGELFF TGCAGTGCCAGAGGACGGGATAGGACCGGGGAGCTGTTTTTT
TRBJ2-5 . TRBV19 . 15 CASSIDRGGPETQYF TGTGCCAGTAGTATTGACAGAGGAGGACCGGAGACCCAGTACTTC
TRBJ1-2 many TRBV20-1 . 14 CSARDPRINYGYTF TGCAGTGCTAGAGATCCAAGGATTAACTATGGCTACACCTTC
TRBJ2-1 many TRBV5-1 TRBD1 16 CASSLWGQGIHNEQFF TGCGCCAGCAGCTTGTGGGGACAGGGGATCCACAATGAGCAGTTCTTC
TRBJ2-3 many TRBV5-6 . 15 CASSLGSGFTDTQYF TGTGCCAGCAGCTTGGGCTCAGGTTTCACAGATACGCAGTATTTT
TRBJ1-1 many TRBV28 . 14 CASRSRGPRAEAFF TGTGCCAGCAGATCGCGGGGCCCGCGAGCTGAAGCTTTCTTT
TRBJ2-5 few TRBV2 . 15 CASSEVGSDQETQYF TGTGCCAGCAGTGAAGTAGGCAGCGACCAAGAGACCCAGTACTTC
TRBJ2-5 many TRBV27 . 13 CASSLIGSETQYF TGTGCCAGCAGTTTAATAGGGTCCGAGACCCAGTACTTC
TRBJ2-5 many TRBV5-1 . 13 CASSLSQEGPQYF TGCGCCAGCAGCTTGTCCCAGGAAGGTCCCCAGTACTTC